This is a list of T cell receptor beta chains from one sample in a study of shared clonotypes between healthy human individuals. Sequencing used immunoSEQ multiplex PCR; TCRdb keeps in-frame clones, though not all of them. The repertoire includes 2 million to 2.5 million clones, 85% to 95% of them detected once, and about 0.36% sits in the top ten. The sequenced sample consisted of naive CD4+ T cells from PBMCs. The receptors originated from a man younger than 35 in good health. Some clones in this sample may be carry-over from other donors' samples. The CDR3 runs from the conserved cysteine through the conserved F or W. The D gene is left open where the match is weak. Where a row states a size, it is once, few, many or the class of an expanded clone; other rows omit it.

j_call | cdr3_length | d_call | clone_size | v_call | cdr3_aa | cdr3_nt
TRBJ1-2 | 15 | NA | once | TRBV13 | CASSLLSPTGEGYTF | TGTGCCAGCAGCTTATTATCCCCGACCGGGGAGGGCTACACCTTC
TRBJ1-3 | 15 | NA | NA | TRBV30 | CAWSGDRSSGNTIYF | TGTGCCTGGAGTGGAGACAGATCCTCAGGAAACACCATATATTTT
TRBJ2-7 | 13 | TRBD1 | once | TRBV30 | CAWSGDRGDEQYF | TGTGCCTGGAGTGGGGACAGGGGCGACGAGCAGTACTTC
TRBJ2-7 | 14 | NA | NA | TRBV18 | CASSPSQFPYEQYF | TGTGCCAGCTCACCATCTCAATTTCCCTACGAGCAGTACTTC
TRBJ2-7 | 16 | TRBD1 | NA | TRBV28 | CASSLQSGTGSDEQYF | TGTGCCAGCAGTTTACAATCTGGGACAGGGAGCGACGAGCAGTACTTC
TRBJ2-2 | 14 | NA | NA | TRBV29-1 | CSVGDSRAGVRLFF | TGCAGCGTTGGCGACTCGAGGGCCGGAGTGCGGCTGTTTTTT
TRBJ2-7 | 18 | TRBD1 | NA | TRBV19 | CASSRGQGGNNRDPSFYF | TGTGCCAGTAGTAGAGGACAGGGAGGAAATAACCGGGACCCTAGCTTCTACTTC
TRBJ2-2 | 16 | TRBD2 | few | TRBV7-9 | CASTRLAGGRTGELFF | TGTGCCAGCACCCGACTAGCGGGAGGGCGGACCGGGGAGCTGTTTTTT
TRBJ2-5 | 12 | NA | NA | TRBV9 | CASSSGRETQYF | TGTGCCAGCAGCTCAGGGAGGGAGACCCAGTACTTC
TRBJ2-3 | 15 | NA | NA | TRBV30 | CAWSQGLFSTDTQYF | TGTGCCTGGAGTCAGGGCCTCTTCAGCACAGATACGCAGTATTTT
TRBJ2-1 | 11 | NA | NA | TRBV2 | CASNYYNEQFF | TGTGCCAGCAACTACTACAATGAGCAGTTCTTC
TRBJ1-5 | 16 | NA | NA | TRBV28 | CASSLSSGVGNQPQHF | TGTGCCAGCAGTTTATCGTCTGGAGTAGGCAATCAGCCCCAGCATTTT
TRBJ2-7 | 14 | NA | NA | TRBV7-7 | CASSLGAGDYEQYF | TGTGCCAGCAGCTTGGGGGCAGGGGACTACGAGCAGTACTTC
TRBJ2-1 | 16 | NA | NA | TRBV10-3 | CAISESAPPTNNEQFF | TGTGCCATCAGTGAGAGTGCTCCCCCCACGAACAATGAGCAGTTCTTC
TRBJ2-2 | 12 | NA | NA | TRBV10-3 | CAIGALTGELFF | TGTGCCATCGGGGCACTCACCGGGGAGCTGTTTTTT
TRBJ2-2 | 14 | NA | NA | TRBV7-3 | CASSRLANTGELFF | TGTGCCAGCAGCCGGCTCGCGAACACCGGGGAGCTGTTTTTT
TRBJ2-1 | 13 | NA | NA | TRBV28 | CASSLSGPREQFF | TGTGCCAGCAGTTTGTCAGGGCCCAGGGAGCAGTTCTTC
TRBJ1-4 | 10 | NA | NA | TRBV28 | CASSAGKTIF | TGTGCCAGCAGTGCCGGGAAGACCATTTTT
TRBJ2-3 | 15 | NA | NA | TRBV29-1 | CSAVRGRGFTDTQYF | TGCAGCGCTGTGCGGGGGCGGGGGTTCACAGATACGCAGTATTTT
TRBJ2-2 | 12 | NA | NA | TRBV2 | CASRRDPGELFF | TGTGCCAGCAGGAGGGATCCCGGGGAGCTGTTTTTT
TRBJ1-3 | 19 | NA | NA | TRBV30 | CAWGHLSNLIGLSGNTIYF | TGTGCCTGGGGACATCTGAGCAATCTCATTGGGCTCTCTGGAAACACCATATATTTT
TRBJ2-7 | 14 | TRBD2 | once | TRBV25-1 | CASSEGGDSYEQYF | TGTGCCAGCAGTGAAGGGGGGGACTCCTACGAGCAGTACTTC
TRBJ2-2 | 12 | NA | NA | TRBV29-1 | CSYRPNTGELFF | TGTAGCTACCGGCCGAACACCGGGGAGCTGTTTTTT
TRBJ1-4 | 15 | NA | NA | TRBV2 | CASSDRSATNEKLFF | TGTGCCAGCAGTGACAGAAGTGCAACTAATGAAAAACTGTTTTTT
TRBJ1-1 | 17 | NA | few | TRBV4-3 | CASSQERWWDSNTEAFF | TGCGCCAGCAGCCAAGAACGGTGGTGGGATTCGAACACTGAAGCTTTCTTT
TRBJ2-2 | 15 | NA | NA | TRBV6-1 | CASSAYSSNTGELFF | TGTGCCAGCAGTGCGTACAGTTCGAACACCGGGGAGCTGTTTTTT
TRBJ2-3 | 15 | TRBD2 | NA | TRBV5-1 | CASSLGLADTDTQYF | TGCGCCAGCAGCCTAGGACTAGCGGACACAGATACGCAGTATTTT
TRBJ1-6 | 11 | NA | NA | TRBV7-2 | CASRLNSPLHF | TGTGCCAGCAGGTTAAATTCACCCCTCCACTTT
TRBJ1-2 | 14 | NA | NA | TRBV28 | CASSPPDRPYGYTF | TGTGCCAGCAGTCCACCCGACAGACCCTATGGCTACACCTTC
TRBJ2-7 | 13 | TRBD2 | NA | TRBV7-9 | CASRTSGGPKLYF | TGTGCCAGCAGAACTAGCGGGGGACCCAAATTGTACTTC
TRBJ2-1 | 16 | NA | NA | TRBV29-1 | CSVLEKRARSYNEQFF | TGCAGCGTTTTGGAGAAACGGGCCCGCTCCTACAATGAGCAGTTCTTC
TRBJ2-7 | 15 | TRBD1 | NA | TRBV5-6 | CASSLDRGAWNEQYF | TGTGCCAGCAGCTTAGACAGGGGAGCTTGGAACGAGCAGTACTTC
TRBJ2-2 | 14 | NA | NA | TRBV10-2 | CASRLARDTGELFF | TGCGCCAGCAGATTAGCGAGAGACACCGGGGAGCTGTTTTTT
TRBJ1-1 | 14 | NA | few | TRBV10-3 | CAISENRQGTEAFF | TGTGCCATCAGTGAGAACAGGCAGGGCACTGAAGCTTTCTTT
TRBJ1-1 | 16 | NA | NA | TRBV10-3 | CAISAPGPRENTEAFF | TGTGCCATCAGTGCCCCGGGTCCTAGGGAGAACACTGAAGCTTTCTTT
TRBJ1-2 | 13 | TRBD1 | once | TRBV18 | CASSTGVNYGYTF | TGTGCCAGCTCAACAGGGGTGAACTATGGCTACACCTTC
TRBJ1-1 | 15 | NA | NA | TRBV27 | CASSTPSRGAGEAFF | TGTGCCAGCAGTACCCCAAGCCGGGGAGCCGGGGAAGCTTTCTTT
TRBJ2-2 | 14 | TRBD1 | NA | TRBV6-5 | CASRFDRATGELFF | TGTGCCAGCAGGTTTGACAGGGCAACCGGGGAGCTGTTTTTT
TRBJ1-5 | 13 | NA | NA | TRBV7-2 | CASSLGEVTPQHF | TGTGCCAGCAGCTTAGGAGAAGTGACGCCCCAGCATTTT
TRBJ1-4 | 14 | NA | NA | TRBV5-8 | CASSLKSLGEKLFF | TGTGCCAGCAGCTTGAAATCTTTGGGGGAAAAACTGTTTTTT
TRBJ2-1 | 15 | NA | NA | TRBV28 | CASSFLQGRLNEQFF | TGTGCCAGCAGTTTTCTACAGGGAAGATTGAATGAGCAGTTCTTC
TRBJ2-7 | 12 | TRBD2 | once | TRBV18 | CASSPGGYEQYF | TGTGCCAGCTCACCGGGGGGGTACGAGCAGTACTTC
TRBJ2-3 | 15 | NA | NA | TRBV7-3 | CASSLLRGGTDTQYF | TGTGCCAGCAGCCTTCTAAGAGGGGGCACAGATACGCAGTATTTT
TRBJ2-7 | 15 | NA | once | TRBV7-2 | CASNGRQGRTYEQYF | TGTGCCAGCAATGGGCGGCAGGGTAGGACCTACGAGCAGTACTTC
TRBJ1-2 | 15 | TRBD1 | NA | TRBV7-9 | CASSAGTGFLSGYTF | TGTGCCAGCAGCGCCGGGACAGGGTTTTTAAGTGGCTACACCTTC
TRBJ1-2 | 16 | NA | once | TRBV27 | CASSLYQAVSLYGYTF | TGTGCCAGCAGTTTATATCAGGCAGTAAGTCTTTATGGCTACACCTTC
TRBJ2-1 | 16 | NA | NA | TRBV6-5 | CASSYSQVALHNEQFF | TGTGCCAGCAGTTACTCCCAGGTAGCTCTCCACAATGAGCAGTTCTTC
TRBJ2-3 | 14 | TRBD1 | NA | TRBV5-4 | CASSFDRGRDTQYF | TGTGCCAGCAGCTTCGACAGGGGAAGGGATACGCAGTATTTT
TRBJ1-1 | 14 | TRBD1 | NA | TRBV7-8 | CASSQGVVGTEAFF | TGTGCCAGCAGCCAGGGGGTTGTGGGCACTGAAGCTTTCTTT
TRBJ2-2 | 17 | NA | once | TRBV7-2 | CASSLGRRGRNTGELFF | TGTGCCAGCAGCTTAGGTCGGAGGGGAAGGAACACCGGGGAGCTGTTTTTT
TRBJ2-1 | 16 | TRBD1 | NA | TRBV6-4 | CASSVSDRGSYNEQFF | TGTGCCAGCAGTGTCTCGGACAGGGGATCGTATAATGAGCAGTTCTTC
TRBJ1-2 | 14 | NA | NA | TRBV18 | CASSPGHLNYGYTF | TGTGCCAGCTCACCGGGACACCTTAACTATGGCTACACCTTC
TRBJ1-2 | 14 | TRBD1 | NA | TRBV27 | CASSRQGANYGYTF | TGTGCCAGCAGTAGACAGGGGGCTAACTATGGCTACACCTTC
TRBJ1-4 | 16 | NA | NA | TRBV5-1 | CASSLAATATNEKLFF | TGCGCCAGCAGCTTGGCCGCGACGGCAACTAATGAAAAACTGTTTTTT
TRBJ1-1 | 14 | TRBD1 | NA | TRBV7-2 | CASSAGQANTEAFF | TGTGCCAGCAGCGCGGGACAGGCCAACACTGAAGCTTTCTTT
TRBJ2-7 | 12 | NA | few | TRBV9 | CASSPSQYEQYF | TGTGCCAGCAGCCCATCCCAGTACGAGCAGTACTTC